This passage covers 5 T cell receptor beta chains from one sample sequenced in a study of T cells in Graves' hyperthyroidism and ophthalmopathy (dated by TCRdb to the late 2010s). Libraries were constructed by multiplex PCR. These reads were obtained on an Illumina HiSeq 2000. The TCR beta CDR3 regions were amplified from the RNA transcripts. A first-round RT-PCR of the TCR CDR3 used the HTBI primer set with the Qiagen OneStep RT-PCR kit. The raw public data were reprocessed by TCRdb itself: fastp quality trimming at Q25, MiXCR clonotype calling, in-frame beta chains only. Entries are consolidated by CDR3 protein sequence, retaining the most common genes and DNA. For this sample there are 250,000 to 400,000 distinct CDR3 sequences; 12% to 15% appear just once. The ten largest clones represent around 32% of the sample. The sample was blood. The source is a woman aged 40 to 49 with Graves' ophthalmopathy.

This clonotype appeared many times. This chain links TRBV12-3 or TRBV12-4 with TRBJ1-5, with D hard to call. V shed 5 bases and J shed 1 base, with 24 bases lying between them. The CDR3 covers 19 residues. CDR3 sequence (DNA): TGTGCCAGCAGTCCACTAGGACCCGGAGGCTTGGTGAGCAATCAGCCCCAGCATTTT. As protein: CASSPLGPGGLVSNQPQHF.

This clonotype showed up many times. The genes are TRBV14 and TRBJ2-7, with D maybe TRBD1 (5 bases). Germline CDR1 is SGHDN and CDR2 is FVKESK. The CDR3 runs to 13 residues. Trimming took 1 base from V and 6 from J, leaving 10 bases between them. Here the CDR3 DNA reads TGTGCCAGCAGCCAAGTTGTAAGGGGCGAGCAGTACTTC. It specifies CASSQVVRGEQYF.

There are many counts of this clonotype. The chain carries TRBV15 and TRBJ2-2; D may be TRBD1 or TRBD2 (5 bases each). CDR1 is LNHNV, CDR2 YYDKDF, per germline (reference sequence). V lost 0 bases and J 5 bases, leaving 16 bases between the germline ends. The CDR3 extends over 17 amino acids. Written as DNA, the CDR3 is TGTGCCACCAGCAGAGACCGGGACCCTGAAGTTACCGGGGAGCTGTTTTTT. Its protein is CATSRDRDPEVTGELFF.

Many counts were recorded for this clonotype. This chain joins TRBV20-1 and TRBJ2-2; D call uncertain. V was cut by 5 bases and J by 7 bases, with 11 bases left in between. The CDR3 is 12 amino acids. Germline V gives CDR1 DFQATT, CDR2 SNEGSKA (reference sequence). This CDR3 reads CSAPVVGGELFF. The DNA for the CDR3 is TGCAGTGCTCCCGTAGTAGGCGGGGAGCTGTTTTTT.

Notes on this clonotype: One junction end disagrees with the germline gene, perhaps due to a read error. The V gene is TRBV20-1, the J gene TRBJ2-7; D uncertain. The CDR3 extends over 13 amino acids. Germline V lookup: CDR1 DFQATT, CDR2 SNEGSKA (reference sequence). In DNA, the CDR3 is TGCAGTGCCAAATTAGGACCAATTTACGAGCAGTGCTTC. Amino acid sequence: CSAKLGPIYEQCF.